The clone carrying this T cell receptor (beta chain) has a single count. Its antigen is undetermined. The CDR3 totals 12 residues. From germline, CDR1 is SNHLY and CDR2 FYNNEI. J lost 5 bases, V lost 6 bases, and 3 bases had no gene match. The library was built from about 400 ng RNA with molecular barcoded adaptors for alpha/delta and beta/gamma chains. TCRdb reanalysed the reads using MiXCR and keeps one entry per CDR3 protein. This sample has over 90,000 distinct CDR3 sequences, with under 25% found just once. These data originate in a study of read filtering for tumor transcriptome and immune sequencing. Overall study: The cohort had about 16 men and over eleven women aged about 45 to 90, mean about 66 years.

Study-level points and caveats: Even smaller IR-seq throughput identified most shared clonotypes. Without single-read clonotypes, shared clonotype proportions correlated more between IR-seq and RNA-seq.

This TCR derives from a donor older than 35 with multiple myeloma. The sequenced sample was a population of CD138-negative cells sorted from bone marrow. The V and J genes are TRBV2 and TRBJ2-5; 7 bases fit TRBD2. The CDR3 reads CASSGLGETQYF. CDR3 coding DNA: TGTGCCAGCAGCGGACTAGGGGAGACCCAGTACTTC.